This TCR beta chain was retrieved from a study of CD8 T cells in Susac syndrome. With random hexamers, roughly 0.5 to 1 ug RNA was reverse transcribed. Amplification of TCR beta CDR3 by immunoSEQ multiplex PCR spanned 54 Vbeta and 13 Jbeta. One entry per CDR3 protein, called by TCRdb with MiXCR from the immunoSEQ multiplex PCR reads. The sample lists 250,000 to 300,000 distinct CDR3 sequences; 75% to 85% were seen once. CDR3 length: 16 amino acids. Germline V CDR1 and CDR2: DFQATT, SNEGSKA (reference sequence). V shed 0 bases and J 3 bases; nucleotides not matched to a gene: 7. The authors carried out high-throughput sequencing of TCR beta. They applied it to CD8+ and CD4+ T cells obtained from blood. Control patients had untreated stable or active relapsing-remitting multiple sclerosis by revised McDonald criteria. Bulk CD8+ and CD4+ cells came from magnetic negative isolation; CD8+ TEMRA by FACS.

V and J are TRBV20-1 and TRBJ2-1; TRBD2 matches at 8 bases. The specimen sequenced was CD8+ T cells from PBMCs. The clonotype comes from a human donor with multiple sclerosis. CDR3 bases: TGCAGTGCTAGAGATTCACTAGCGGAAATCTACAATGAGCAGTTCTTC. It encodes CSARDSLAEIYNEQFF.